This T cell receptor (beta chain) was obtained from a study of blood T cell repertoires in COVID-19. Background on the study: Samples taken during acute and convalescent COVID-19 were collected in the United States, Italy and Spain.

The data were produced by immunoSEQ multiplex PCR, yet TCRdb's version contains in-frame clones alone and is incomplete. This sample has fewer than 70,000 clones; around 88% occur once, and the top ten carry approximately 15%. Patients of the Seattle cohort, enrolled during active infection, were followed longitudinally. V lost 7 bases to trimming and J lost 3 bases, with 15 bases between them. The V gene's germline CDR1 is LNHDA and CDR2 SQIVND (reference sequence). This CDR3 contains 14 residues. This sequence joins TRBV19 and TRBJ1-1, with a weak D call TRBD1 (6 bases). Specimen: peripheral blood. The sequence was collected from a man aged 40-49 years with COVID-19, enrolled during active disease. In nucleotides, the CDR3 is TGTGCCAGTATCAGGGGACAACTGTACACTGAAGCTTTCTTT. It is translated as CASIRGQLYTEAFF.